This TCR beta chain was recovered during a study of tumor-infiltrating lymphocytes in primary liver carcinoma. As for the study in general: Lesions, classed as T1-T3 N0M0, spanned roughly 4.2 to 11 cm across. Study-wide findings and caveats: Against blood, tumors held a significantly higher top-250-clone fraction (p = 0.039).

J gave up 5 bases and V 8 bases, and 8 bases lay outside the gene matches. This CDR3 contains 13 residues. Germline lookup yields CDR1 MDHEN and CDR2 SYDVKM. As concerns this clonotype: What it binds is not known.

Investigators took RNA and DNA out together from approximately 22-30 mg of unsorted bulk tissue. Samples were taken from five separate regions of every tumor. TCR beta cDNA was made from approximately 540 ng total RNA with a constant-region primer. Slightly modified ARM-PCR, run as three nested multiplex PCR rounds, produced the TCR beta libraries. TRBV1-TRBV30 forward primers and a C-beta reverse primer were used in the first two PCR rounds, which each ran for nine to ten cycles. TCRdb reanalysed the multiplex PCR reads using MiXCR and keeps one entry per CDR3 protein. The data show 40,000 to 55,000 distinct CDR3 sequences, about two thirds seen once.

The sample comprised liver tumor tissue from sampling region 5. Subset specified: tumor region T5, tumor centre. The TCR comes from a man in his forties with primary liver carcinoma and hepatitis B virus infection. The J gene is TRBJ1-2, the V gene TRBV28, with 7 bases matching TRBD1. The CDR3 protein is CASAEGAGYGYTF. As DNA, the CDR3 is TGTGCCAGCGCCGAGGGGGCAGGGTATGGCTACACCTTC.